This is a list of T cell receptor beta chains from one sample in a study of a mutant IDH1 vaccine in newly diagnosed glioma. Which antigens these TCRs recognize remains unknown. TCRdb keeps only in-frame clones here, not all; method: immunoSEQ multiplex PCR. This sample yields 20,000 to 30,000 clones, of which approximately 87% are seen a single time; around 31% belongs to the top ten. The material sequenced was PBMCs, taken from a glioma patient whose treatment included an IDH1 peptide vaccine. The receptors stem from a man aged 25-40 years with glioma. CDR3s include the opening cysteine and the closing phenylalanine or tryptophan. D genes are given only for firm matches. Clone size is stated in some rows and not others, as once, few, many or a class when expanded.

j_call v_call clone_size d_call cdr3_aa cdr3_nt
TRBJ1-2 TRBV19 . TRBD1 CASKDRANYGYTF TGTGCCAGTAAGGACAGGGCTAACTATGGCTACACCTTC
TRBJ1-1 TRBV6-1 . . CASSTGWTEAFF TGTGCCAGCAGCACAGGGTGGACTGAAGCTTTCTTT
TRBJ2-5 TRBV7-8 . . CASSPGPQETQYF TGTGCCAGCAGCCCCGGGCCCCAAGAGACCCAGTACTTC
TRBJ2-7 TRBV7-2 . . CASSLVLRGSQYF TGTGCCAGCAGCTTAGTACTTAGGGGTTCGCAGTACTTC
TRBJ2-2 TRBV6-1 . . CASSEWATGELFF TGTGCCAGCAGTGAATGGGCCACCGGGGAGCTGTTTTTT
TRBJ1-1 TRBV2 . . CASSEIGSPYTGNTEAFF TGTGCCAGCAGTGAAATAGGCAGTCCGTATACGGGGAACACTGAAGCTTTCTTT
TRBJ2-1 TRBV19 . . CASSRGSTYNEQFF TGTGCCAGTAGTAGGGGATCAACCTACAATGAGCAGTTCTTC
TRBJ2-3 TRBV18 . . CASSTGTDTQYF TGTGCCAGCTCAACAGGCACAGATACGCAGTATTTT
TRBJ2-2 TRBV30 . TRBD2 CAWELAGDTGELFF TGTGCCTGGGAACTAGCGGGAGACACCGGGGAGCTGTTTTTT
TRBJ1-1 TRBV19 . TRBD1 CASSIAGQGDTEAFF TGTGCCAGTAGTATAGCGGGACAGGGGGACACTGAAGCTTTCTTT
TRBJ2-7 TRBV30 once . CAWSAGYEQYF TGTGCCTGGTCAGCCGGCTACGAGCAGTACTTC
TRBJ1-1 TRBV5-1 few TRBD1 CASSLIQGMNTEAFF TGCGCCAGCAGCTTAATACAGGGGATGAACACTGAAGCTTTCTTT
TRBJ2-3 TRBV6-6 once . CASSPRASSTDTQYF TGTGCCAGCAGTCCCCGGGCCTCTAGCACAGATACGCAGTATTTT
TRBJ1-1 TRBV19 . . CASNERGTNTEAFF TGTGCCAGTAATGAGAGGGGGACGAACACTGAAGCTTTCTTT
TRBJ1-1 TRBV19 . TRBD1 CASSLPAGGEYEAFF TGTGCCAGTAGCCTCCCCGCAGGGGGCGAGTATGAAGCTTTCTTT
TRBJ1-6 TRBV28 few . CASSFNLLRQPHF TGTGCCAGCAGTTTTAACCTTCTCCGCCAACCCCACTTT
TRBJ2-7 TRBV19 . TRBD1 CATQTPGQGIVEQYF TGTGCCACACAGACTCCGGGACAGGGGATAGTTGAGCAGTACTTC
TRBJ1-1 TRBV6-5 . . CASSPEGVGNTEAFF TGTGCCAGCAGTCCGGAGGGAGTGGGAAACACTGAAGCTTTCTTT
TRBJ2-7 TRBV4-2 . TRBD2 CASSQQRGKDYEQYF TGTGCCAGCAGCCAACAGCGGGGAAAAGATTACGAGCAGTACTTC